The clone carrying this T cell receptor beta chain was detected only a few times. Its matching antigen is unknown. The sample is drawn from a study of cytomegalovirus exposure and HLA in healthy donors. General study points: 164 TCR beta chains were listed as cytomegalovirus-associated. Follow-up analysis seemed to connect common viral pathogens with several of the most significant clusters identified. In an earlier analysis, in some 600 donors, most V segments appeared productive either ~90% or ~30% of the time.

Amplification used 60 Vbeta primers and 13 Jbeta primers. Sequenced by immunoSEQ multiplex PCR; TCRdb stores in-frame clones only, minus some. The data hold 100,000 to 150,000 clones, with about 15% observed a single time. This CDR3 comprises 17 residues. The V segment lost 4 bases and the J segment 1 base; nucleotides outside the gene matches: 13. CDR1 and CDR2 (germline): SGHRS, YFSETQ. The chain joins TRBV5-1 to TRBJ2-5; TRBD1 matches at 7 bases. The sequenced sample was PBMCs. This sequence was found in a female donor in good health and CMV-seropositive. The CDR3 sequence: CASSQAGDRDGQETQYF. The CDR3 DNA is TGCGCCAGCAGCCAGGCAGGTGACAGGGACGGCCAAGAGACCCAGTACTTC.